These 4 T cell receptor beta chains were all obtained from the same sample, sequenced in a study of OX40 agonist ivuxolimab in advanced cancers. Repertoires were generated with immunoSEQ multiplex PCR, while TCRdb's copy carries only in-frame clones and drops some. The sample lists 70,000 or so clones, around 87% occurring once. The sample here was CD4+ or CD8+ T cells sorted from blood, taken in a trial of the OX40 agonist ivuxolimab. The receptor source for this set is an adult with an advanced solid tumor such as melanoma, head and neck, liver or kidney cancer.

The chain uses TRBV27 and TRBJ1-5; possible D gene TRBD1, 5 bases. The CDR3 extends over 14 amino acids. CDR1 and CDR2 (germline): MNHEY, SMNVEV (reference sequence). The V and J ends lost 4 bases and 2 bases respectively, with 9 bases between them. In DNA form, the CDR3 reads TGTGCCAGCAGTTCTCGAGGGGGCAATCAGCCCCAGCATTTT. Its translation: CASSSRGGNQPQHF.

The chain recombines TRBV5-4 with TRBJ2-6; no firm D call. The germline gives CDR1 SGHNT, CDR2 YYREEE (reference sequence). Deletions cut 4 bases from V and 4 bases from J, with 9 bases between. This CDR3 region has 14 residues. Here the CDR3 reads CASSPSAGANVLTF. The CDR3 coding sequence is TGTGCCAGCAGCCCCAGTGCCGGGGCCAACGTCCTGACTTTC.

The CDR3 spells CASSLAGQNTDTQYF. The CDR3 nucleotides read TGCGCCAGCAGCTTGGCGGGACAGAACACAGATACGCAGTATTTT. The chain recombines TRBV5-1 with TRBJ2-3; 7 bases agree with TRBD1. Germline CDR1 is SGHRS and CDR2 is YFSETQ. V lost 0 bases to trimming and J lost 2 bases; unmatched junction nucleotides: 3. The CDR3 runs to 15 residues. The full variable domain, with the rest looked up from reference TRBV5-1 and TRBJ2-3, is KAGVTQTPRYLIKTRGQQVTLSCSPISGHRSVSWYQQTPGQGLQFLFEYFSETQRNKGNFPGRFSGRQFSNSRSEMNVSTLELGDSALYLCASSLAGQNTDTQYFGPGTRLTVL.

Concerning this clone itself: The sample has other DNA sequences that encode this CDR3 too. The chain employs TRBV6-1 and TRBJ2-3, with 8 bases aligning to TRBD2. This CDR3 is built from 12 residues. V shed 11 bases, J shed 2 bases, and the junction held 3 bases outside the gene matches. CDR1 is MNHNS and CDR2 is SASEGT in the germline V gene. CDR3 nucleotides: TGTGCCTCTAGCGGGCCCACAGATACGCAGTATTTT. This gives the protein CASSGPTDTQYF.